This paragraph covers one TCR beta chain sequence. Antigen specificity is unknown. TCRdb's copy holds only in-frame clones and misses some; the assay was immunoSEQ multiplex PCR. The data show 73,000 or so clones, roughly nine tenths seen once. This entry belongs to a study of OX40 agonist ivuxolimab in advanced cancers. Study details: Every 2 weeks, patients received ivuxolimab intravenously, dosed at 0.01 to 10 mg/kg. Findings of the study overall: The mean number of expanded clones was higher in CD8+ T cells than in CD4+. Low normalized clonal expansion also occurred in some nonresponding patients.

The germline CDR1 and CDR2 sequences are SGHTA and FQGNSA. V was cut by 1 base and J by 3 bases, with 3 bases left in between. The CDR3 is 12 residues long. The cohort excluded patients with autoimmune disease history or systemic immunosuppression. This receptor was taken from an adult with an advanced solid tumor such as melanoma, head and neck, liver or kidney cancer. This specimen was CD4+ or CD8+ T cells sorted from blood, taken in a trial of the OX40 agonist ivuxolimab. This chain links TRBV7-2 with TRBJ1-1; D is uncertain. Here the CDR3 reads CASSLVDTEAFF. The CDR3 DNA is TGTGCCAGCAGCTTAGTGGACACTGAAGCTTTCTTT.